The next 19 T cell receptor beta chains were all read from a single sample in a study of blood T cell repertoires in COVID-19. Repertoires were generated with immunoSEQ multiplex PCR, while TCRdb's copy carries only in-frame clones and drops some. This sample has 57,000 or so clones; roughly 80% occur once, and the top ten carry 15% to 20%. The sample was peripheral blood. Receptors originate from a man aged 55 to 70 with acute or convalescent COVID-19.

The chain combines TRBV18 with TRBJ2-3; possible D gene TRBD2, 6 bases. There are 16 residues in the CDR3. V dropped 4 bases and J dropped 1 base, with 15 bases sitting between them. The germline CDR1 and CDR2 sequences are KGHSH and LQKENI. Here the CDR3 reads CASSLSGLVGTDTQYF. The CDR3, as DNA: TGTGCCAGCTCACTCTCGGGACTGGTGGGCACAGATACGCAGTATTTT.

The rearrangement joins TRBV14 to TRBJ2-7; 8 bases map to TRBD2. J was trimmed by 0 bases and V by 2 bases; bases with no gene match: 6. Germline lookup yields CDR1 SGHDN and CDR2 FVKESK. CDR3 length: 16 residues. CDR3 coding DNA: TGTGCCAGCAGCCAACTTAGCGGGACAAGCTCCTACGAGCAGTACTTC. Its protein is CASSQLSGTSSYEQYF.

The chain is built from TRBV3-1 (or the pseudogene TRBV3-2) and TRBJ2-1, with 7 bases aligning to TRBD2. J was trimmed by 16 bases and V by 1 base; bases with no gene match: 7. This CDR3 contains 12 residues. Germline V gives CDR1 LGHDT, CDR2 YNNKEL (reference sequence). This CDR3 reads CASSQVDGGKFF. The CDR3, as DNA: TGTGCCAGCAGCCAAGTCGACGGGGGGAAATTCTTC.

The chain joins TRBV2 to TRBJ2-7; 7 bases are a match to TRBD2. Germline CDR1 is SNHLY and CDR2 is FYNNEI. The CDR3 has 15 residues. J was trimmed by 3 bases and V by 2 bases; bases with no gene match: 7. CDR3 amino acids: CASSEKASGYYEQYF. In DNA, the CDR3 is TGTGCCAGCAGTGAAAAGGCTAGCGGTTACTACGAGCAGTACTTC.

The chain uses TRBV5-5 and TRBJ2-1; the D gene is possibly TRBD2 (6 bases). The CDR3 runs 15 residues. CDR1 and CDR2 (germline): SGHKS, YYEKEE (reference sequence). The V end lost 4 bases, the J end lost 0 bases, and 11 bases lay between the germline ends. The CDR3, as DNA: TGTGCCAGCAGCCCCGCGGGGAGCTCCTACAATGAGCAGTTCTTC. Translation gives CASSPAGSSYNEQFF.

The CDR3 bases are TGTGCCTGGAGTGTACTGGCAGGCAATGGCTACACCTTC. Its protein is CAWSVLAGNGYTF. The rearrangement joins TRBV30 to TRBJ1-2; D is unresolved. There are 13 residues in the CDR3. From germline, CDR1 is GTSNPN and CDR2 SVGIG (reference sequence). V lost 0 bases and J lost 6, with 11 bases in between. The complete variable domain, with remaining parts taken from reference TRBV30 and TRBJ1-2, reads SQTIHQWPATLVQPVGSPLSLECTVEGTSNPNLYWYRQAAGRGLQLLFYSVGIGQISSEVPQNLSASRPQDRQFILSSKKLLLSDSGFYLCAWSVLAGNGYTFGSGTRLTVV.

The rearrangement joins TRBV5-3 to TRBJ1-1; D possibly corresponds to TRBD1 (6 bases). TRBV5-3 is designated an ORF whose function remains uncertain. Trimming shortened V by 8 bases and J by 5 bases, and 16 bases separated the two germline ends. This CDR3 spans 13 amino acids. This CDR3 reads CASLPDRYTEAFF. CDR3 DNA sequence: TGTGCCAGCCTCCCGGACAGATATACTGAAGCTTTCTTT.

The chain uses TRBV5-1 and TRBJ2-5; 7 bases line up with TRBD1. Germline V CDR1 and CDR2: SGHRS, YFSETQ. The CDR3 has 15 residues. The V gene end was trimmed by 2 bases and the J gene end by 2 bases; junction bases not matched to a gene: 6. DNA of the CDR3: TGCGCCAGCAGCTTAGAGACACAGGGGCAAGAGACCCAGTACTTC. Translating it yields CASSLETQGQETQYF.

As DNA, the CDR3 is TGTGCCAGCAGCTCCCGGACAGGCGACGTACGAGAGCAGTACTTC. Translated: CASSSRTGDVREQYF. The gene calls are TRBV7-8 and TRBJ2-7; 7 nucleotides agree with TRBD1. The CDR3 runs to 15 residues. In germline, CDR1 is SGHVS, CDR2 FQNEAQ. Losses at the gene ends were 4 bases for V and 7 bases for J; bases not matched to a gene: 13.

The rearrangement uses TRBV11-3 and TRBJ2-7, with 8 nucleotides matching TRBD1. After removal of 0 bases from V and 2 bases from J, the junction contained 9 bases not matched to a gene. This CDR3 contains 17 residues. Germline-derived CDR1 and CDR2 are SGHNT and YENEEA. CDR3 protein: CASSLDVTGQGTYEQYF. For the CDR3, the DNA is TGTGCCAGCAGCTTAGACGTAACAGGACAGGGCACCTACGAGCAGTACTTC.

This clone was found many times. The CDR3 reads CASSRPFGEQYF. The CDR3 DNA is TGTGCCAGCAGTCGCCCATTCGGCGAGCAGTACTTC. This chain uses TRBV6-2 or TRBV6-3 with TRBJ2-7; no clear D gene. CDR3 size: 12 residues. Trimming shortened V by 5 bases and J by 6 bases, and 11 bases separated the two germline ends. Germline V lookup: CDR1 MNHEY, CDR2 SVGEGT.

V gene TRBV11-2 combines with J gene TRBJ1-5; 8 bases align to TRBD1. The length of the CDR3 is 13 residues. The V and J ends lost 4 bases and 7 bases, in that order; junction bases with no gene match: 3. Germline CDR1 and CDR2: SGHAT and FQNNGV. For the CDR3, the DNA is TGTGCCAGCAGCTCAGGACAGGGACAGCCCCAGCATTTT. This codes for CASSSGQGQPQHF.

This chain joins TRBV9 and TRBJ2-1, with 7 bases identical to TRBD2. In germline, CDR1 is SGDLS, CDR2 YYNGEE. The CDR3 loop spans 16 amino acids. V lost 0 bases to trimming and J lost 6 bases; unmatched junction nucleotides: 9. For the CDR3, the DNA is TGTGCCAGCAGCGTAGCTGGGGGTGTAGCGGGCAATGAGCAGTTCTTC. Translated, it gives CASSVAGGVAGNEQFF.

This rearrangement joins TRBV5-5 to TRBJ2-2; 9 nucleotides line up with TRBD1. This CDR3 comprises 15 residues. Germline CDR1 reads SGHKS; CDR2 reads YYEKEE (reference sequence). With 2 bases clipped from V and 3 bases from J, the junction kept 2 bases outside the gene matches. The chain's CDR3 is CASSFTGGYTGELFF. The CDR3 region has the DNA TGTGCCAGCAGCTTTACAGGGGGCTACACCGGGGAGCTGTTTTTT.

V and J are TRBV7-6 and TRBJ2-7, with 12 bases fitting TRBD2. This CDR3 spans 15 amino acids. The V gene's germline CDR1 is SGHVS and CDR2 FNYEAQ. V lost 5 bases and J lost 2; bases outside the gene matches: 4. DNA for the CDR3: TGTGCCAGCAGCCCGACTAGCGGGAGCCCCTACGAGCAGTACTTC. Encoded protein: CASSPTSGSPYEQYF. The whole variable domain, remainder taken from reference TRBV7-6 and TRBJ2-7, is GAGVSQSPRYKVTKRGQDVALRCDPISGHVSLYWYRQALGQGPEFLTYFNYEAQQDKSGLPNDRFSAERPEGSISTLTIQRTEQRDSAMYRCASSPTSGSPYEQYFGPGTRLTVT.

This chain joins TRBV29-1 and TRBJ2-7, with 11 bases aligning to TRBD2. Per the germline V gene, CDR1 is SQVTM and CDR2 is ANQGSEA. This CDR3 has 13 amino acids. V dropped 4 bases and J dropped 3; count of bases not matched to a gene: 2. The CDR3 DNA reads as TGCAGCGTTGGACTAGCGGGGCTCTACGAGCAGTACTTC. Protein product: CSVGLAGLYEQYF.

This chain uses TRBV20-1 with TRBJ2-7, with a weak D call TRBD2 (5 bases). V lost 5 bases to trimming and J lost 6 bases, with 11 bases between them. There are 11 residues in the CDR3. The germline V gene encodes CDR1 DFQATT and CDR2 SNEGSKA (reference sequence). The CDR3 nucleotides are TGCAGTGCTGGTCCTGGGAGCGAGCAGTACTTC. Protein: CSAGPGSEQYF.

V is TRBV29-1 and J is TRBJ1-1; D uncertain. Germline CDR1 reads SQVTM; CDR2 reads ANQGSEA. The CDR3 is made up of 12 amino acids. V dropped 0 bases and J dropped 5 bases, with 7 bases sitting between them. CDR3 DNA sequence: TGCAGCGTTGAAGATCGGGGAACTGAAGCTTTCTTT. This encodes CSVEDRGTEAFF.

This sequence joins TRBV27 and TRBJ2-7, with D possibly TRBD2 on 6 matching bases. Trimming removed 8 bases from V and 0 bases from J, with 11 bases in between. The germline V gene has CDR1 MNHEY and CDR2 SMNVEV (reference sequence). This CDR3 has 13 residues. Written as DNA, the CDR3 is TGTGCCAGCCACGGGGGTCTCTCCTACGAGCAGTACTTC. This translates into CASHGGLSYEQYF.